This T cell receptor beta chain was documented in a study of blood T cell repertoires in COVID-19. About the research overall: The samples span acute and convalescent COVID-19 from the United States, Italy and Spain.

Clones were sequenced by immunoSEQ multiplex PCR, and TCRdb holds only the in-frame ones, with some missing. The sample holds just over 150,000 clones; about 80% are singletons and the top ten take roughly 6.4%. CDR1 is SGDLS, CDR2 YYNGEE, per germline. CDR3 length: 17 residues. V lost 3 bases to trimming and J lost 6 bases, with 24 bases between them. The TCR originated in a woman between 40 and 50 years old with COVID-19, enrolled during active disease. V is TRBV9 and J is TRBJ1-2; no reliable D call. Sequencing used peripheral blood. Here the CDR3 reads CASSGQSRTRQEDGYTF. CDR3 nucleotide sequence: TGTGCCAGCAGCGGTCAAAGCAGAACCCGGCAGGAGGATGGCTACACCTTC.